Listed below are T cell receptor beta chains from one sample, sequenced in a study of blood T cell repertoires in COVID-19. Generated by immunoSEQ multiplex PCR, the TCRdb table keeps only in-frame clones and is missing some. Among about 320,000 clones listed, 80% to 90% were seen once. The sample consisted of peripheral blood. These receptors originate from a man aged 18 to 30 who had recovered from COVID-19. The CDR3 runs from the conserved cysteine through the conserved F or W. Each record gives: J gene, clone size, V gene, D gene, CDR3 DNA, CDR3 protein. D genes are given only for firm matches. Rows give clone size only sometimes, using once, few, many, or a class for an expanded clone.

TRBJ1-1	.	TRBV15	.	TGTGCCACCGCGGGGGGGCTGAACACTGAAGCTTTCTTT	CATAGGLNTEAFF
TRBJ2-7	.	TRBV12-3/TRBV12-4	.	TGTGCCAGCAGCCTCGGGGGATCCTCCGAGCAGTACTTC	CASSLGGSSEQYF
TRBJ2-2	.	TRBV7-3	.	TGTGCCAGCAGCTTAAACGGGGGGCCTAACACCGGGGAGCTGTTTTTT	CASSLNGGPNTGELFF
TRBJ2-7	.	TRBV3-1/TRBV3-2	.	TGTGCCAGCAGCCGCTTGGGGGGAGCCTCCTACGAGCAGTACTTC	CASSRLGGASYEQYF
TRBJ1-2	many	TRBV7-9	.	TGTGCCAGCAGCTTATCCCAGGGAGGGGTTGGCTACACCTTC	CASSLSQGGVGYTF
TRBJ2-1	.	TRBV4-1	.	TGCGCCAGCAGCCAAGGGGATTGGGGAGGGCAGTTCTTC	CASSQGDWGGQFF
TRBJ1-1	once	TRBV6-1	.	TGTGCCAGCAGTGACCGTCTGGGGGCGGGAGGGAACACTGAAGCTTTCTTT	CASSDRLGAGGNTEAFF
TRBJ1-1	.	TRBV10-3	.	TGTGCCATCAGCTACACAGAAATGAACACTGAAGCTTTCTTT	CAISYTEMNTEAFF
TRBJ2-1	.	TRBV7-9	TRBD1	TGTGCCAGCCACAGGGGAGATGAGCAGTTCTTC	CASHRGDEQFF
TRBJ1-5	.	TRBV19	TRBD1	TGTGCCACCGGGACAGGGGTTAATAGCAATCAGCCCCAGCATTTT	CATGTGVNSNQPQHF
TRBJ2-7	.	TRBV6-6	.	TGTGCCAGCAGCAGGGGCAGGGGTTCCTACGAGCAGTACTTC	CASSRGRGSYEQYF
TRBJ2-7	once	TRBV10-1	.	TGCGCCAGCAGTCCAGGACTAACCTACGAGCAGTACTTC	CASSPGLTYEQYF
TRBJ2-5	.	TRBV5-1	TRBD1	TGCGCCAGCAGCCGGGACAGGGACCAAGAGACCCAGTACTTC	CASSRDRDQETQYF
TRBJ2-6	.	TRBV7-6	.	TGTGCCAGCAGCCTGGGGGGCAACGTCCTGACTTTC	CASSLGGNVLTF
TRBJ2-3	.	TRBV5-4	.	TGTGCCAGCAGCTTGGGAGAAACAGATACGCAGTATTTT	CASSLGETDTQYF